This T cell receptor (beta chain) was captured in a study of blood T cell repertoires in COVID-19. Study background: The United States, Italy and Spain supplied acute and convalescent COVID-19 samples. Nucleic acid was either cDNA or gDNA, and it came from T cells, B-cell-depleted T cells, or PBMCs.

Using immunoSEQ multiplex PCR, the repertoire was profiled, and TCRdb retains in-frame clones only, with some absent. The sample lists nearly 50,000 clones, over 65% occurring once. V was cut by 1 base and J by 3 bases, with 12 bases left in between. The CDR3 sequence is 15 residues long. This sequence originates from a woman in her fifties or sixties with acute or convalescent COVID-19. The sequencing input was peripheral blood. The chain combines TRBV23-1 with TRBJ1-1, with D maybe TRBD1 (6 bases). TRBV23-1 is marked as an open reading frame, function uncertain. CDR3 residues: CASSQYPPGDTEAFF. CDR3 in DNA: TGCGCCAGCAGTCAATACCCCCCAGGGGACACTGAAGCTTTCTTT.